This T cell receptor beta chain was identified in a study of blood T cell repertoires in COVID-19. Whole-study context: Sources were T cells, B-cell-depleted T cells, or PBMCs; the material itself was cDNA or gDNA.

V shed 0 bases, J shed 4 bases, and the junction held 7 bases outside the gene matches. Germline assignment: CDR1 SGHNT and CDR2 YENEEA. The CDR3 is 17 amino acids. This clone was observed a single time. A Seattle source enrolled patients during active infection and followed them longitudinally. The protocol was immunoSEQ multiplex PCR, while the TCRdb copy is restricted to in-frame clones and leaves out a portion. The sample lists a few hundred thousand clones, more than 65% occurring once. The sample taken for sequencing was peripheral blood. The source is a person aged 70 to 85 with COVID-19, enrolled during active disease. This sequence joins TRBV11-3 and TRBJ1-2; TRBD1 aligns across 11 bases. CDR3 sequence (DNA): TGTGCCAGCAGCTTAGACCCTCCGGGACAGGGGGTCTATGGCTACACCTTC. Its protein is CASSLDPPGQGVYGYTF.